This T cell receptor beta chain was observed in a study of shared clonotypes between healthy human individuals. Investigators divided CD4+ cells into CD45RA+ naive and CD45RA-negative memory subsets. V lost 9 bases, J lost 8 bases, and 22 bases lay in between. The CDR3 length is 14 residues. Germline V gene lookup returns CDR1 ENHRY and CDR2 SYGVKD. Note on this clone: Its antigen remains unidentified.

Study-wide results and limits: The study sampled only blood, and tissue repertoires likely differ. Among non-shared clonotypes, generation probabilities were lower than among those shared by all four donors.

Clones were read by immunoSEQ multiplex PCR, and TCRdb kept only the in-frame ones, dropping some. The table lists 190,000 or so clones, approximately 70% of them singletons. The receptor was isolated from a man aged 30-40 years in good health. The chain recombines TRBV10-3 with TRBJ1-2; D is possibly TRBD1 (6 bases). The sample consisted of memory CD4+ T cells sorted from blood. Subset noted: CD45RA-negative fraction. CDR3 in DNA: TGTGCCATGCATACAGGGTCCGAGGACGGCGGCTACACCTTC. Protein product: CAMHTGSEDGGYTF.